The 23 T cell receptor beta chains reported below all come from one sample, sequenced in a study of cytomegalovirus exposure and HLA in healthy donors. Primers included in the PCR were 60 Vbeta and 13 Jbeta primers. The assay was immunoSEQ multiplex PCR, and TCRdb's table has in-frame clones only and misses some. Of roughly 120,000 clones listed, about two thirds were seen once; the top ten hold approximately 8.2%. Sequenced sample: PBMCs. The receptors stem from a woman aged 40-49 years in good health and CMV-seropositive.

In its sample, this clone was seen a few times. The V call is TRBV5-4, the J call TRBJ2-3; 8 positions agree with TRBD2. The CDR3 sequence is 17 residues long. Trimming cost V 4 bases and J 2 bases; bases outside gene matches: 12. CDR1 and CDR2 (germline): SGHNT, YYREEE (reference sequence). DNA for the CDR3: TGTGCCAGCAGCGAGGGAGCTGGCGGGGGGCCCACAGATACGCAGTATTTT. Encoded protein: CASSEGAGGGPTDTQYF.

This sequence joins TRBV5-4 and TRBJ1-1, with D perhaps matching TRBD1 (6 bases). The CDR3 has 16 residues. CDR1 is SGHNT, CDR2 YYREEE, per germline (reference sequence). Trimming pared 2 bases from V and 4 bases from J, leaving 18 bases between. The CDR3 nucleotides read TGTGCCAGCAGCTTACCTACCACAGGGTTGGGCACTGAAGCTTTCTTT. Its protein product is CASSLPTTGLGTEAFF. Complete variable domain (other parts from reference TRBV5-4 and TRBJ1-1): ETGVTQSPTHLIKTRGQQVTLRCSSQSGHNTVSWYQQALGQGPQFIFQYYREEENGRGNFPPRFSGLQFPNYSSELNVNALELDDSALYLCASSLPTTGLGTEAFFGQGTRLTVV.

V is TRBV25-1 and J is TRBJ2-7, with 10 positions matching TRBD1. V lost 8 bases and J lost 1; bases outside the gene matches: 5. The germline V gene has CDR1 MGHDK and CDR2 SYGVNS. The CDR3 length is 14 residues. The CDR3 bases are TGTGCCAGCCGCGGACAGGGGGAATCCTACGAGCAGTACTTC. As protein: CASRGQGESYEQYF.

The V gene is TRBV11-2, the J gene TRBJ2-2; D perhaps matches TRBD2 (5 bases). This CDR3 contains 15 residues. Trimming removed 2 bases from V and 4 bases from J, with 11 bases in between. Germline V CDR1 and CDR2: SGHAT, FQNNGV. The CDR3 bases are TGTGCCAGCAGCTTACTCCAGCGGAGCACCGGGGAGCTGTTTTTT. Amino acid sequence: CASSLLQRSTGELFF.

This clone was counted only a few times. The chain joins TRBV7-2 to TRBJ2-5, with a weak D call TRBD2 (5 bases). Germline-derived CDR1 and CDR2 are SGHTA and FQGNSA. The V and J ends lost 3 bases and 10 bases respectively, with 12 bases between them. CDR3 size: 12 residues. The CDR3 DNA reads TGTGCCAGCAGCTTGAACTCGGGGAGCCAGTACTTC. It is translated as CASSLNSGSQYF.

This clone was seen a few times. This rearrangement joins TRBV6-4 to TRBJ2-2; 9 nucleotides line up with TRBD1. With V trimmed by 8 bases and J by 2 bases, 3 bases remained unmatched. Germline CDR1 reads MRHNA; CDR2 reads SNTAGT. The length of the CDR3 is 14 residues. For the CDR3, the DNA is TGTGCCAGCCGGGACAGGGTAAACACCGGGGAGCTGTTTTTT. It translates to CASRDRVNTGELFF.

This chain connects TRBV5-6 to TRBJ1-1; possibly TRBD1 for D (5 bases). The length of the CDR3 is 15 residues. V lost 4 bases and J lost 1, with 14 bases in between. The germline V gene encodes CDR1 SGHDT and CDR2 YYEEEE. The DNA of the CDR3 is TGTGCCAGCAGCCCGGGATGGGGGGGGAACACTGAAGCTTTCTTT. Its translation: CASSPGWGGNTEAFF.

This clone was recorded only once. The gene calls are TRBV19 and TRBJ1-2; D remains unclear. The CDR3 covers 12 residues. The V gene's germline CDR1 is LNHDA and CDR2 SQIVND (reference sequence). Trimming removed 2 bases at V and 8 bases at J, with 9 bases between. CDR3 coding DNA: TGTGCCAGTAGTATACCCGGGATCGGCTACACCTTC. It is translated as CASSIPGIGYTF.

This clone showed up just a few times. This rearrangement joins TRBV19 to TRBJ2-7; no clear D. Germline lookup yields CDR1 LNHDA and CDR2 SQIVND (reference sequence). This CDR3 has 13 residues. Between the trimmed V and J ends, which lost 2 bases and 3 bases, there was a span of 8 bases. CDR3 protein: CASSIYSFYEQYF. The CDR3 region has the DNA TGTGCCAGTAGTATATACAGCTTCTACGAGCAGTACTTC.

A note on this clone: Other DNA sequences in this specimen translate into the identical CDR3. CDR3 protein: CASSSRDSSYEQYF. The DNA for the CDR3 is TGCGCCAGCAGCTCGCGGGACAGCTCCTACGAGCAGTACTTC. The chain recombines TRBV5-1 with TRBJ2-7, with TRBD1 as a possible D gene (7 bases). This CDR3 region has 14 residues. Germline loops: CDR1 SGHRS, CDR2 YFSETQ. The ends were cut back, 3 bases at V and 0 bases at J, with 10 bases in the middle.

The V call is TRBV5-1, the J call TRBJ1-1, with 7 nucleotides matching TRBD1. CDR3 length: 14 residues. CDR1 is SGHRS and CDR2 is YFSETQ in the germline V gene. Trimming removed 4 bases from V and 0 bases from J; junction bases left unmatched: 3. The CDR3 sequence is CASSRDSLNTEAFF. Written as DNA, the CDR3 is TGCGCCAGCAGCAGGGACAGCCTGAACACTGAAGCTTTCTTT.

The chain links TRBV6-1 to TRBJ1-4, with 7 bases fitting TRBD1. V was pared by 4 bases and J by 8 bases, with 7 bases of the junction left unmatched. The germline V gene encodes CDR1 MNHNS and CDR2 SASEGT. The CDR3 extends over 14 amino acids. The CDR3 bases are TGTGCCAGCAGTGCAGGGGGATCGGGCGAAAAACTGTTTTTT. It translates to CASSAGGSGEKLFF.

The CDR3 region has the DNA TGTGCCAGCAGCTTAGCCTCAGGGTTGAACACTGAAGCTTTCTTT. This translates into CASSLASGLNTEAFF. The chain uses TRBV7-2 and TRBJ1-1; possible D gene TRBD1, 5 bases. Germline lookup yields CDR1 SGHTA and CDR2 FQGNSA. This CDR3 has 15 residues. V lost 0 bases and J 0 bases, leaving 8 bases between the germline ends.

This rearrangement joins TRBV7-8 to TRBJ2-4; 11 bases are a match to TRBD1. Trimming removed 5 bases from V and 3 bases from J; junction bases left unmatched: 15. This CDR3 is 19 amino acids long. Germline V gene data show CDR1 as SGHVS and CDR2 as FQNEAQ. DNA of the CDR3: TGTGCCAGCAGCGATAGGACAGGGGGCTCGGTCTTCGACAAAAACATTCAGTACTTC. It encodes CASSDRTGGSVFDKNIQYF.

This chain connects TRBV7-3 to TRBJ1-1, with 7 bases aligning to TRBD1. Germline CDR1 and CDR2: SGHTA and FQGTGA. The length of the CDR3 is 14 residues. Losses at the gene ends were 5 bases for V and 1 base for J; bases not matched to a gene: 4. The CDR3 DNA sequence: TGTGCCAGCAGCAGCGACAGGGAGAACACTGAAGCTTTCTTT. Protein product: CASSSDRENTEAFF.

The chain joins TRBV29-1 to TRBJ1-2, with TRBD1 as a possible D gene (6 bases). The CDR3 totals 13 residues. Looked up from germline, CDR1 is SQVTM and CDR2 is ANQGSEA. Trimming took off 6 bases at V and 6 bases at J, with 17 bases between the two ends. As DNA, the CDR3 is TGCAGCGTGGCCGGGGGGGGGCATGATGGCTACACCTTC. Residues: CSVAGGGHDGYTF. The complete variable domain, with remaining parts taken from reference TRBV29-1 and TRBJ1-2, reads SAVISQKPSRDICQRGTSLTIQCQVDSQVTMMFWYRQQPGQSLTLIATANQGSEATYESGFVIDKFPISRPNLTFSTLTVSNMSPEDSSIYLCSVAGGGHDGYTFGSGTRLTVV.

The chain is built from TRBV7-8 and TRBJ1-1; D not resolved. The germline V gene has CDR1 SGHVS and CDR2 FQNEAQ. The length of the CDR3 is 12 residues. The V and J ends lost 7 bases and 4 bases respectively, with 10 bases between them. The CDR3 loop reads CASTPAGTEAFF. CDR3 coding DNA: TGTGCCAGCACCCCGGCGGGCACTGAAGCTTTCTTT.

The rearrangement joins TRBV9 to TRBJ2-2; 9 bases are a match to TRBD2. The CDR3 spans 15 residues. V was clipped by 5 bases and J by 6 bases; unmatched bases: 8. From germline, CDR1 is SGDLS and CDR2 YYNGEE. CDR3 residues: CASSTGTSNSGELFF. In nucleotides, the CDR3 is TGTGCCAGCAGTACCGGGACTAGCAATTCCGGGGAGCTGTTTTTT.

This clone was seen more than once but under ten times. This chain joins TRBV7-9 and TRBJ1-4; tentative D call: TRBD1 (6 bases). The V end lost 4 bases, the J end lost 5 bases, and 14 bases lay between the germline ends. The V gene's germline CDR1 is SEHNR and CDR2 FQNEAQ (reference sequence). The CDR3 covers 15 residues. The CDR3 protein is CASSSRTELNEKLFF. For the CDR3, the DNA is TGTGCCAGCAGCTCCCGGACAGAACTAAATGAAAAACTGTTTTTT. Variable domain in full (rest from reference TRBV7-9 and TRBJ1-4): DTGVSQNPRHKITKRGQNVTFRCDPISEHNRLYWYRQTLGQGPEFLTYFQNEAQLEKSRLLSDRFSAERPKGSFSTLEIQRTEQGDSAMYLCASSSRTELNEKLFFGSGTQLSVL.

The chain links TRBV5-1 to TRBJ1-2, with 9 nucleotides matching TRBD1. V trimming: 4 bases; J trimming: 3 bases; junction bases outside the gene matches: 4. CDR1 and CDR2 from the germline V gene are SGHRS and YFSETQ. There are 14 residues in the CDR3. As DNA, the CDR3 is TGCGCCAGCAGCCTAAGACAGGGGGACTATGGCTACACCTTC. As protein: CASSLRQGDYGYTF.

V is TRBV6-5 and J is TRBJ2-5, with D tentatively TRBD1 (6 bases). This CDR3 has 15 residues. Between the trimmed V and J ends, which lost 6 bases and 4 bases, there was a span of 18 bases. Germline assignment: CDR1 MNHEY and CDR2 SVGAGI. CDR3 coding DNA: TGTGCCAGCAGGAGGGACACCCCTATGGGAGAGACCCAGTACTTC. This translates into CASRRDTPMGETQYF.

The V and J genes are TRBV7-2 and TRBJ2-5; TRBD2 agrees at 8 bases. CDR1 and CDR2 from the germline V gene are SGHTA and FQGNSA. The ends lost 8 bases at V and 2 bases at J; junction bases unmatched: 10. There are 15 residues in the CDR3. CDR3 coding DNA: TGTGCCAGCGACCCCCAGGGGACTAGTCAAGAGACCCAGTACTTC. As protein: CASDPQGTSQETQYF.

The chain carries TRBV6-1 and TRBJ2-7, with 8 bases that match TRBD1. CDR1 is MNHNS and CDR2 is SASEGT in the germline V gene. The CDR3 loop spans 16 amino acids. With 4 bases clipped from V and 3 bases from J, the junction kept 11 bases outside the gene matches. CDR3 amino acids: CASSAGSGTGGYEQYF. Written as DNA, the CDR3 is TGTGCCAGCAGTGCTGGATCTGGCACAGGGGGCTACGAGCAGTACTTC.